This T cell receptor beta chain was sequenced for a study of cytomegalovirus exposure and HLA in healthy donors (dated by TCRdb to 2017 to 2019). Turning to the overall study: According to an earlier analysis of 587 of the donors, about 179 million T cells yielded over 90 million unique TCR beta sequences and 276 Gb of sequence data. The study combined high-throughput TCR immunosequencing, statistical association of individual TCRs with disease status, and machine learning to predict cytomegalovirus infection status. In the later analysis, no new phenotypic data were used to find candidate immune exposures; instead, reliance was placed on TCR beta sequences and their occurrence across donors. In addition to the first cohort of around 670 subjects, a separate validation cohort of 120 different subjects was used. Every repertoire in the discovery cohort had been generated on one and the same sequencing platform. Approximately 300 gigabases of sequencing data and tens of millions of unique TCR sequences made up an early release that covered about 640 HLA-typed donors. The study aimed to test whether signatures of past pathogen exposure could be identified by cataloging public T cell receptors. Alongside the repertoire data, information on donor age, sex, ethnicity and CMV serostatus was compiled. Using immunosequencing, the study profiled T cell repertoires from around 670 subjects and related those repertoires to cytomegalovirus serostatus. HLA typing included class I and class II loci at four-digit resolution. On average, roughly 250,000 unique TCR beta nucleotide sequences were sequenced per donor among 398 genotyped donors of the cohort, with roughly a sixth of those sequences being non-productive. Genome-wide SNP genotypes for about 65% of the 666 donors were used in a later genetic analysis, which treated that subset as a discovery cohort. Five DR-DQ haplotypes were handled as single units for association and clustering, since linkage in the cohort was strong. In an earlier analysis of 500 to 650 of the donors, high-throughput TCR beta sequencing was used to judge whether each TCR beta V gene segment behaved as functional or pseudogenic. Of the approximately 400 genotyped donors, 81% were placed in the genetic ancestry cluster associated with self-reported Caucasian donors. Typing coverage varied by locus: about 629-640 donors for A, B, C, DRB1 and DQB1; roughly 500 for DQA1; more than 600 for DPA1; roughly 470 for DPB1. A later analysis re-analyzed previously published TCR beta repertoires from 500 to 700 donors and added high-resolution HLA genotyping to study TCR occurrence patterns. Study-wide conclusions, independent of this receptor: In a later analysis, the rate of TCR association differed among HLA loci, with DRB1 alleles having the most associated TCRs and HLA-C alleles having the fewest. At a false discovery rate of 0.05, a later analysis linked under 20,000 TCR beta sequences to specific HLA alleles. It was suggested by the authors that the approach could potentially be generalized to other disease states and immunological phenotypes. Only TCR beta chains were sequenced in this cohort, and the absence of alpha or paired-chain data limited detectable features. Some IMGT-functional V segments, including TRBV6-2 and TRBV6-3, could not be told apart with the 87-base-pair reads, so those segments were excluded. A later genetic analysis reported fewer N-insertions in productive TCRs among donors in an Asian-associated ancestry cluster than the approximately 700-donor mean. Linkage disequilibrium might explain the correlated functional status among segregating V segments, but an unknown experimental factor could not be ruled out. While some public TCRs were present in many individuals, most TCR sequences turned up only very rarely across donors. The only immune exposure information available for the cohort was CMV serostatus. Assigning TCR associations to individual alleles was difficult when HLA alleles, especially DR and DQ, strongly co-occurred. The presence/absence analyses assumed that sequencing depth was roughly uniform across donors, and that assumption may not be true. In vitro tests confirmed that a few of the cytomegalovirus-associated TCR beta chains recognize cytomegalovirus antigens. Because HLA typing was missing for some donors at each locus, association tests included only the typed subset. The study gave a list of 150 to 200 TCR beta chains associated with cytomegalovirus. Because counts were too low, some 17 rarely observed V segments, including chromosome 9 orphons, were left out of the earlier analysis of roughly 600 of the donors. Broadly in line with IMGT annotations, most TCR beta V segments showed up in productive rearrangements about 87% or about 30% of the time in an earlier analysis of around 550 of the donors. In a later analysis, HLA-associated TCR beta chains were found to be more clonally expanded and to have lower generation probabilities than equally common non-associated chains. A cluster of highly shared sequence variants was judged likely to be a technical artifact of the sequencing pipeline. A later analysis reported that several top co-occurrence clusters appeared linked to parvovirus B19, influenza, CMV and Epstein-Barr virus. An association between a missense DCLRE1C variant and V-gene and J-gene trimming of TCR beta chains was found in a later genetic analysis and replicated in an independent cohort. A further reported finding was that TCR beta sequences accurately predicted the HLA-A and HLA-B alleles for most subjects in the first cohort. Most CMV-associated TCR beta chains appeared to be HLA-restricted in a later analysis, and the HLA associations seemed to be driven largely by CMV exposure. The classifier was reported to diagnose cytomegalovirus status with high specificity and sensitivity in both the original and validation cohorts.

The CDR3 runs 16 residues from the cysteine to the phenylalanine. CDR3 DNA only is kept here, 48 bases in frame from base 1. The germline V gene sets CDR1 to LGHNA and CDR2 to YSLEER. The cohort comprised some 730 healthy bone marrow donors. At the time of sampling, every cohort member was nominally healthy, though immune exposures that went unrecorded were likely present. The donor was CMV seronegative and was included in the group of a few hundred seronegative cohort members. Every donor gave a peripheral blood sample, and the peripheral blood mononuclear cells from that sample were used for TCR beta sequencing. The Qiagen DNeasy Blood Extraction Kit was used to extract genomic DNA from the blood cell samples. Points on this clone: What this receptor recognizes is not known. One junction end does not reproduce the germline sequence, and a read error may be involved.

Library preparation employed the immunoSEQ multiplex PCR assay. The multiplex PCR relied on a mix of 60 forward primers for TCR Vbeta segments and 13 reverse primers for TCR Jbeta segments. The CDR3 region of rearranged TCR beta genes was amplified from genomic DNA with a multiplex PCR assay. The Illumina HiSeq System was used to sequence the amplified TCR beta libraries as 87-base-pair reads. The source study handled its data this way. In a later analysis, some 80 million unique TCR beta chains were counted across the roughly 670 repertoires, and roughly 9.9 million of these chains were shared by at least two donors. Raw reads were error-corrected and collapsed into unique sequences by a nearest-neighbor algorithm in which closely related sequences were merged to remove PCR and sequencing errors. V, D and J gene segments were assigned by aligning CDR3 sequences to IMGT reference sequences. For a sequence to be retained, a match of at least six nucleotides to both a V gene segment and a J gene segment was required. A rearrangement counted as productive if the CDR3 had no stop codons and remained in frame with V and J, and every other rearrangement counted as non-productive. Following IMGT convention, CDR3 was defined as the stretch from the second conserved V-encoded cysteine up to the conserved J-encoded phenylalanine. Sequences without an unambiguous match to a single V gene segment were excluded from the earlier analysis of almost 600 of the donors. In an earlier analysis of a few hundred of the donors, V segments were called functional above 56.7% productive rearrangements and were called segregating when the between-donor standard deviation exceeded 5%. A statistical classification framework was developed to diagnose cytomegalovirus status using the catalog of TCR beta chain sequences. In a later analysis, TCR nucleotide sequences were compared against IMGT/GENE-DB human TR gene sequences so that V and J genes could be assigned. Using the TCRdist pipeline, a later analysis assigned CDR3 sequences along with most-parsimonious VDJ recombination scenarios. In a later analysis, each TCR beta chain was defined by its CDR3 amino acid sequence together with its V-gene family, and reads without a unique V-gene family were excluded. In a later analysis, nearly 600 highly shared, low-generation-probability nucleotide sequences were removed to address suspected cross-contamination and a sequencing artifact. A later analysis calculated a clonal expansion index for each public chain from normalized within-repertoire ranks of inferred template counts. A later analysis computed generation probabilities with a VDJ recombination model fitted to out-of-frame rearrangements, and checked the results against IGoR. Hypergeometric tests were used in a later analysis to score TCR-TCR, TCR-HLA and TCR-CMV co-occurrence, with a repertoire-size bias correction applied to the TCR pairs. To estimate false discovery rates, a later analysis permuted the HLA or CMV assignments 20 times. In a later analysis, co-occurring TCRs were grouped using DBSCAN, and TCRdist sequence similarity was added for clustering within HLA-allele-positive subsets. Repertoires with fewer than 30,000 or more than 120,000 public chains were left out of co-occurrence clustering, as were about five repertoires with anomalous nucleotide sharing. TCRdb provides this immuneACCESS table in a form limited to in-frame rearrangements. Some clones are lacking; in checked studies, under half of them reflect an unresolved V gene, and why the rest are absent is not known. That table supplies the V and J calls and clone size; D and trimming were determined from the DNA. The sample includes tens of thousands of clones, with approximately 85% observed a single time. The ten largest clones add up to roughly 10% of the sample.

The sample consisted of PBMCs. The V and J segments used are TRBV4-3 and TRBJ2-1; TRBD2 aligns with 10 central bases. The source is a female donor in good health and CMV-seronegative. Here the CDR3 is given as CASSKERGGSYNEQFF. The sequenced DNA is TGCGCCAGCAGCAAAGAGCGGGGGGGCTCCTACAATGAGCAGTTCTTC.